This is a list of T cell receptor beta chains from one sample in a study of T-cell memory formation after mild COVID-19. In TCRdb, the 5' RACE reads were re-called with MiXCR into one record per CDR3 protein. The repertoire has under 600,000 distinct CDR3 sequences, roughly 21% of them found once; the top ten carry approximately 8%. The sequencing input was PBMCs or a T cell subset sorted from them (not recorded which). These receptors all come from an adult woman who had mild COVID-19 (a few samples of this study predate the infection). Cell type and time point are not known. Both conserved end residues are part of each CDR3. A D gene is named only where the DNA matches it firmly. The size of a clone is reported for some rows only, either as once, few or many, or as a class for expanded clones.

v_call	d_call	j_call	clone_size	cdr3_nt	cdr3_aa
TRBV20-1	TRBD2	TRBJ2-3	NA	TGCAGTGCTAGAGCTCCTTTAGGTGGGAGGGCCGCAGATACGCAGTATTTT	CSARAPLGGRAADTQYF
TRBV5-6	NA	TRBJ2-1	NA	TGTGCCAGCAGCCCTAGTGGAAGAACAACCTACAATGAGCAGTTCTTC	CASSPSGRTTYNEQFF
TRBV6-5	NA	TRBJ2-7	many	TGTGCCAGCAGCTCCGGGACACCTACGGGGGAGCAGTACTTC	CASSSGTPTGEQYF
TRBV24-1	NA	TRBJ2-7	NA	TGTGCCACCAGTCAAACCGGGACGGGAAGCTCCTACGAGCAGTACTTC	CATSQTGTGSSYEQYF
TRBV7-9	TRBD1	TRBJ2-7	NA	TGTGCCAGCGCTCCGGGGGACAGGGTGAGTGCCTACGAGCAGTACTTC	CASAPGDRVSAYEQYF
TRBV2	NA	TRBJ2-3	many	TGTGCCAGCATAAGGTCGCGGAGCGGAATAAGCACAGATACGCAGTATTTT	CASIRSRSGISTDTQYF
TRBV7-2	NA	TRBJ2-5	NA	TGTGCCAGCAGCCTCGGTCGGGGTGTCGGAGAGACCCAGTACTTC	CASSLGRGVGETQYF
TRBV3-1	TRBD1	TRBJ2-1	few	TGTGCCAGCAGCCACCGGGACAGTCCCTACAATGAGCAGTTCTTC	CASSHRDSPYNEQFF
TRBV5-1	NA	TRBJ1-1	few	TGCGCCAGCAGCTTGTTTCCCCCCGGGACGGGAAACACTGAAGCTTTCTTT	CASSLFPPGTGNTEAFF
TRBV5-1	TRBD1	TRBJ2-7	many	TGCGCCAGCAGCCTAACACCGGGACAGGGACACTACGAGCAGTACTTC	CASSLTPGQGHYEQYF
TRBV5-1	NA	TRBJ2-1	many	TGCGCCAGCAGCTGGGGAGGACCCTCCTCCTACAATGAGCAGTTCTTC	CASSWGGPSSYNEQFF
TRBV12-3/TRBV12-4	NA	TRBJ2-7	NA	TGTGCCAGCAGTTTTTCGGAGGGGTCGGGGTACGAGCAGTACTTC	CASSFSEGSGYEQYF
TRBV7-2	NA	TRBJ2-2	few	TGTGCCAGCAACCCGGGAGCCGGGGAGCTGTTTTTT	CASNPGAGELFF
TRBV2	NA	TRBJ2-2	NA	TGTGCCAGCGGCCCCTGGGGGAACACCGGGGAGCTGTTTTTT	CASGPWGNTGELFF
TRBV27	NA	TRBJ1-1	many	TGTGCCAGCAGTTTAAGGGGGTCCACTGAAGCTTTCTTT	CASSLRGSTEAFF
TRBV27	NA	TRBJ1-2	few	TGTGCCAGCAGTTTTCGGGGGACCTTTTATGGCTACACCTTC	CASSFRGTFYGYTF
TRBV7-9	NA	TRBJ2-5	NA	TGTGCCAGCAGCGAAACAGGTGTTCAAGAGACCCAGTACTTC	CASSETGVQETQYF
TRBV15	NA	TRBJ1-1	NA	TGTGCCACCAGCAGAGATCTACTGTCTAGAGGAAACACTGAAGCTTTCTTT	CATSRDLLSRGNTEAFF
TRBV4-1	TRBD2	TRBJ2-3	NA	TGCGCCAGCATGAGTACCCTACGCGGGGGGGTCACAGATACGCAGTATTTT	CASMSTLRGGVTDTQYF
TRBV5-5	TRBD2	TRBJ2-1	many	TGTGCCAGCAGCGATGCTAGCGGGGGCAATGAGCAGTTCTTC	CASSDASGGNEQFF
TRBV7-3	TRBD1	TRBJ1-1	few	TGTGCCAGCGGACAGGGCGTGAACACTGAAGCTTTCTTT	CASGQGVNTEAFF
TRBV6-2/TRBV6-3	TRBD1	TRBJ2-7	few	TGTGCCAGCAGGGGCCATACAGGGGAGAACTCCTACGAGCAGTACTTC	CASRGHTGENSYEQYF
TRBV10-3	NA	TRBJ1-1	NA	TGTGCCATCAGTGAGTCAACTTTAAAGGAAGCTTTCTTT	CAISESTLKEAFF
TRBV12-3/TRBV12-4	NA	TRBJ2-5	few	TGTGCAACAGGGAGGGGAGAGACCCAGTACTTC	CATGRGETQYF
TRBV10-3	TRBD1	TRBJ2-1	few	TGTGCCATCAGTGACCCCAAGGACAGGGTGTATAATGAGCAGTTCTTC	CAISDPKDRVYNEQFF
TRBV7-7	NA	TRBJ2-7	few	TGTGCTAGCAGTCTCCGGGACTCCGAGGGTTACGAGCAGTACTTC	CASSLRDSEGYEQYF
TRBV30	NA	TRBJ2-5	few	TGTGCCTGGAGGCGAGGGGGACCCCAAGAGACCCAGTACTTC	CAWRRGGPQETQYF
TRBV7-9	NA	TRBJ1-2	NA	TGTGCCAGCAGCTTAGCTGGGGGCAGTGGCTATGGCTACACCTTC	CASSLAGGSGYGYTF
TRBV7-6	NA	TRBJ2-1	NA	TGTGCCAGCAGCTTAGCGGTAGTAGTCTACAATGAGCAGTTCTTC	CASSLAVVVYNEQFF
TRBV15	TRBD2	TRBJ2-2	few	TGTGCCACCAGCAGAGTTAGCGGGGGTTTCACCGGGGAGCTGTTTTTT	CATSRVSGGFTGELFF
TRBV15	NA	TRBJ2-1	many	TGTGCCACCAGCACATCATATGAGCAGTTCTTC	CATSTSYEQFF
TRBV5-5	NA	TRBJ2-1	NA	TGTGCCAGCAGCGGCGGACCATCAGGGAATGAGCAGTTCTTC	CASSGGPSGNEQFF
TRBV24-1	NA	TRBJ2-7	few	TGTGCCACCAGTGACCAGGGTGAGGAGTTACGGTACTTC	CATSDQGEELRYF
TRBV6-1	NA	TRBJ2-5	NA	TGTGCCAGCAGGAAGGGGGGCCAGCAAGAGACCCAGTACTTC	CASRKGGQQETQYF
TRBV20-1	NA	TRBJ2-7	NA	TGCAGTGCTAGTATGGGTAGAGGGTTCCACGAGCAGTACTTC	CSASMGRGFHEQYF
TRBV5-1	NA	TRBJ2-7	medium-sized	TGCGCCAGCAGCTTGGCCCCCGGCGACGAGCAGTACTTC	CASSLAPGDEQYF
TRBV12-3/TRBV12-4	NA	TRBJ2-7	NA	TGTGCCAGCAGCTCCGCAACGACCTACGAGCAGTACTTC	CASSSATTYEQYF
TRBV7-3	NA	TRBJ2-1	many	TGTGCCAGCAGTCCTACTATCCATTCCGGAGGGAGTGATGAGCAGTTCTTC	CASSPTIHSGGSDEQFF
TRBV5-5	NA	TRBJ2-4	NA	TGTGCCAGCAGCTTGGAGCCCCGGGGGCAGGGCTTGAACATTCAGTACTTC	CASSLEPRGQGLNIQYF
TRBV24-1	NA	TRBJ2-1	NA	TGTGCCACCGCGGGCGCAGCAGGTCCCTACAATGAGCAGTTCTTC	CATAGAAGPYNEQFF
TRBV30	TRBD1	TRBJ2-4	NA	TGTGCCTGGAGTATCCAGGGGGCGCGGGGCAAAAACATTCAGTACTTC	CAWSIQGARGKNIQYF
TRBV18	NA	TRBJ2-1	many	TGTGCCAGCTCCGTCGGATTCCGGTCTGAGCAGTTCTTC	CASSVGFRSEQFF
TRBV28	NA	TRBJ1-5	few	TGTGCCAGCAGTCGACTGCGAAGGGCAGCCCGATCCCAGCATTTT	CASSRLRRAARSQHF
TRBV5-1	TRBD1	TRBJ2-7	NA	TGCGCCAGCAGCTTGGGTGGACAGGGTTTCCGCGAGCAGTACTTC	CASSLGGQGFREQYF
TRBV7-2	NA	TRBJ1-1	NA	TGTGCCAGCAGCTTTTGGCGGCCCATGAACACTGAAGCTTTCTTT	CASSFWRPMNTEAFF
TRBV18	NA	TRBJ1-3	few	TGTGCCAGCTCCCACCATCCAGACGTCTCTGGAAACACCATATATTTT	CASSHHPDVSGNTIYF
TRBV15	TRBD1	TRBJ1-5	few	TGTGCCACCAGCAGCCAGGACAGGGGGGGATATAGCAATCAGCCCCAGCATTTT	CATSSQDRGGYSNQPQHF
TRBV6-2/TRBV6-3	TRBD2	TRBJ2-7	NA	TGTGCCAGCAGTTACCTCCGCGGGAGCTCCTACGAGCAGTACTTC	CASSYLRGSSYEQYF
TRBV12-3/TRBV12-4	TRBD2	TRBJ2-3	few	TGTGCCAGCAGTTCGCCCTCGGCGGGAGAGGAGGCAGATACGCAGTATTTT	CASSSPSAGEEADTQYF
TRBV24-1	NA	TRBJ2-3	NA	TGTGCCACCAGTGATGGACATCGGGGGGCCGATACGCAGTATTTT	CATSDGHRGADTQYF
TRBV4-1	NA	TRBJ2-7	few	TGCGCCAGCAGCCAAGAGCCCTGGGATGGTTCGGGAGAGCAGTACTTC	CASSQEPWDGSGEQYF
TRBV4-1	NA	TRBJ2-5	NA	TGCGCCAGCAGCCAAGCGGAGAGTCTAGGTACGGAGACCCAGTACTTC	CASSQAESLGTETQYF
TRBV7-9	TRBD1	TRBJ2-5	NA	TGTGCCAGCAGCTTAGCAGAGACAGGGAGCGAGACCCAGTACTTC	CASSLAETGSETQYF